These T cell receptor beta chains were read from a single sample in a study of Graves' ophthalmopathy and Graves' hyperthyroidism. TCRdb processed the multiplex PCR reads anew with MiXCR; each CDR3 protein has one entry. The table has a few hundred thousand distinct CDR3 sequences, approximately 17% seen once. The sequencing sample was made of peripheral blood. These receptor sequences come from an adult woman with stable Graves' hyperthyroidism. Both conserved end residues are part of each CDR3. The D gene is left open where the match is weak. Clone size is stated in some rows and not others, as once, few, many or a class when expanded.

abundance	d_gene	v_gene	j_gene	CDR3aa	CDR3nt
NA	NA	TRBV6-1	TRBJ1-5	CASTSFGQPQHF	TGTGCCAGCACCTCCTTTGGTCAGCCCCAGCATTTT
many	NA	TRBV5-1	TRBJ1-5	CASSLESNQPQHF	TGTGCCAGCAGCCTAGAAAGCAATCAGCCCCAGCATTTT
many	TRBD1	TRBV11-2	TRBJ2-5	CASSFGQGPNAGETQYF	TGTGCCAGCAGCTTCGGACAGGGGCCTAACGCGGGGGAGACCCAGTACTTC
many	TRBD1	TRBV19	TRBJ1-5	CASSTDHYRGQPQHF	TGTGCCAGTAGTACCGATCATTACAGGGGGCAGCCCCAGCATTTT
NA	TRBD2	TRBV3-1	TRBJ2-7	CASSQDVRLAYSYEQYF	TGTGCCAGCAGCCAAGATGTGAGACTAGCGTACTCCTACGAGCAGTACTTC
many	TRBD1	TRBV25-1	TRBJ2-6	CASSNRDRVSGANVLTF	TGTGCCAGCAGCAACCGGGACAGGGTCTCTGGGGCCAACGTCCTGACTTTC
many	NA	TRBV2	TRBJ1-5	CASSGSNQPQHF	TGTGCCAGCAGTGGGAGCAATCAGCCCCAGCATTTT
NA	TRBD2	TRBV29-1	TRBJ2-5	CSAKKGGRLAGRINSQETQYF	TGCAGCGCCAAGAAAGGGGGCAGACTAGCGGGACGAATCAACTCCCAAGAGACCCAGTACTTC
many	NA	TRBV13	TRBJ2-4	CASSPGPLWANIQYF	TGTGCCAGCAGCCCCGGACCCCTCTGGGCTAACATTCAGTACTTC
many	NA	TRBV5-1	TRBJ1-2	CASSLGDGIYGYTF	TGCGCCAGCAGCTTGGGGGACGGAATTTATGGCTACACCTTC
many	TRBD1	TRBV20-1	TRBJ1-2	CSARETGGQGGYTF	TGCAGTGCTCGAGAAACAGGGGGTCAGGGTGGCTACACCTTC
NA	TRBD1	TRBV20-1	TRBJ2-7	CSARDWGRDRGTYEQYF	TGCAGTGCTAGAGATTGGGGCAGGGACAGGGGAACCTACGAGCAGTACTTC
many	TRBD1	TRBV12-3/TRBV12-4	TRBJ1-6	CASSPGGRNSPLHF	TGTGCCAGCAGCCCAGGGGGCCGGAATTCACCCCTCCACTTT
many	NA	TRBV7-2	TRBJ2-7	CASSIGTFLAYEQYF	TGTGCCAGCAGCATAGGGACCTTCCTCGCCTACGAGCAGTACTTC
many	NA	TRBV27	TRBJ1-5	CASSLSPHQPQHF	TGTGCCAGCAGTTTATCGCCCCATCAGCCCCAGCATTTT
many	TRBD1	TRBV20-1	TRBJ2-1	CSAANRDRSYNEQFF	TGCAGTGCTGCAAACCGGGACAGGAGTTACAATGAGCAGTTCTTC
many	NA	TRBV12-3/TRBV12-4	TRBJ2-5	CASRTTTETQYF	TGTGCCAGCAGAACTACGACGGAGACCCAGTACTTC
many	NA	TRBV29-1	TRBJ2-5	CSVKIRTQYF	TGCAGCGTCAAAATTAGGACCCAGTACTTC
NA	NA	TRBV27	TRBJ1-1	CASSLSWGGNTEAFF	TGTGCCAGCAGTTTATCGTGGGGAGGGAACACTGAAGCTTTCTTT
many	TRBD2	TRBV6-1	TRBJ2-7	CASRTLPGLARYEQYF	TGTGCCAGCAGGACGCTACCGGGACTAGCTAGGTACGAGCAGTACTTC
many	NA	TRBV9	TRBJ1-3	CASSASGGNTIYF	TGCGCCAGCAGCGCCTCGGGTGGAAACACCATATATTTT
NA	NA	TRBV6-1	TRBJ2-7	CASSPSGDYEQYF	TGTGCCAGCAGTCCTTCGGGGGACTACGAGCAGTACTTC
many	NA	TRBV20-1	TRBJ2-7	CSARDLVGTHEQYF	TGCAGTGCTAGAGATCTCGTGGGAACGCACGAGCAGTACTTC
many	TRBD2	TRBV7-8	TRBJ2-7	CASSPGTSGYYEQYF	TGTGCCAGCAGCCCCGGGACTAGCGGTTACTACGAGCAGTACTTC
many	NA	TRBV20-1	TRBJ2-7	CSAIEQVDEQYF	TGCAGTGCTATAGAACAGGTCGACGAGCAGTACTTC
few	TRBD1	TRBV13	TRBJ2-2	CASSLDRGEGSTGELFF	TGTGCCAGCAGCTTAGACAGGGGAGAGGGCTCCACCGGGGAGCTGTTTTTT
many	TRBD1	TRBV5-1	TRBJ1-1	CASSWMTGVLNTEAFF	TGCGCCAGCAGCTGGATGACAGGGGTTCTGAACACTGAAGCTTTCTTT
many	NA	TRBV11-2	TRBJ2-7	CASILGTGAYEQYF	TGTGCCAGCATCCTAGGCACGGGGGCCTACGAGCAGTACTTC
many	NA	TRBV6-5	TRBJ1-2	CASSYQGSWGYGYTF	TGTGCCAGCAGCTACCAGGGGTCTTGGGGCTATGGCTACACCTTC
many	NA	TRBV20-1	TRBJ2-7	CSARAPRDPVDYEQYF	TGCAGTGCTAGAGCCCCCCGGGACCCCGTAGACTACGAGCAGTACTTC
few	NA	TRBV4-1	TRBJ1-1	CASSQDTFGRGNTEAFF	TGCGCCAGCAGCCAAGATACGTTTGGTCGCGGGAACACTGAAGCTTTCTTT
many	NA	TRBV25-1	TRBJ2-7	CASSPSPAETYEQYF	TGTGCCAGCAGCCCCTCGCCGGCGGAAACCTACGAGCAGTACTTC
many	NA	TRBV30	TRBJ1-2	CAWSGGDVGYTF	TGTGCCTGGAGCGGGGGGGACGTTGGCTACACCTTC
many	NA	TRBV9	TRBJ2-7	CASSVAPFTYEQYF	TGTGCCAGCAGCGTAGCACCCTTCACCTACGAGCAGTACTTC
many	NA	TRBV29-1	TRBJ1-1	CSVVFPRRNTEAFF	TGCAGCGTTGTTTTTCCCCGCCGGAACACTGAAGCTTTCTTT
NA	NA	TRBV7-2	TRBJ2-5	CASSYDRYQETQYF	TGTGCCAGCAGCTACGACAGATACCAAGAGACCCAGTACTTC
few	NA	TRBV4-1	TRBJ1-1	CASSQETGNTEAFF	TGCGCCAGCAGCCAAGAAACGGGGAACACTGAAGCTTTCTTT
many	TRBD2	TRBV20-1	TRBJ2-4	CSASFRVSGIDIQYF	TGCAGTGCTAGCTTTCGGGTTAGCGGGATTGACATTCAGTACTTC
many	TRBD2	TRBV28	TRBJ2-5	CASSSPGLAGDETQYF	TGTGCCAGCAGTTCACCGGGACTAGCGGGAGATGAGACCCAGTACTTC
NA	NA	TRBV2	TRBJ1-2	CASSEGGKQNNYGYTF	TGTGCCAGCAGTGAGGGGGGAAAACAGAATAACTATGGCTACACCTTC
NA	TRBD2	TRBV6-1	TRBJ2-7	CASREREGGSYEQYF	TGTGCCAGCAGGGAACGGGAGGGCGGATCCTACGAGCAGTACTTC
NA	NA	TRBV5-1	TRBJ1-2	CASSATGPYGYTF	TGCGCCAGCAGCGCGACAGGTCCCTATGGCTACACCTTC
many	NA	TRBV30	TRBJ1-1	CAWSRTLNTEAFF	TGTGCCTGGAGTCGGACCCTGAACACTGAAGCTTTCTTT
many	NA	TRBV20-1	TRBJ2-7	CSAPMGGYEQYF	TGCAGTGCCCCAATGGGCGGCTACGAGCAGTACTTC
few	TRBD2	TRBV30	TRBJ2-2	CAGTGTSGGNTGELFF	TGTGCCGGGACAGGGACTAGCGGGGGGAACACCGGGGAGCTGTTTTTT
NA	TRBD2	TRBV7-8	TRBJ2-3	CASSLELAGNTDTQYF	TGTGCCAGCAGCTTAGAACTAGCGGGGAACACAGATACGCAGTATTTT
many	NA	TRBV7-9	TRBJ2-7	CASQRDTGPREQYF	TGTGCCAGCCAGAGGGATACCGGCCCTCGGGAGCAGTACTTC
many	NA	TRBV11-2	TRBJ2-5	CASSLLGDRETQYF	TGTGCCAGCAGCCTTCTCGGCGATCGGGAGACCCAGTACTTC
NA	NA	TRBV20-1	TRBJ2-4	CSAIEGGENIQYF	TGCAGTGCTATTGAGGGAGGTGAAAACATTCAGTACTTC
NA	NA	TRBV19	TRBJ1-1	CASSISGNSGAFF	TGTGCCAGTAGTATCTCCGGCAACTCGGGAGCTTTCTTT
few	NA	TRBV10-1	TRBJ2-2	CASSETGLLNTGELFF	TGCGCCAGCAGTGAAACGGGACTCCTGAACACCGGGGAGCTGTTTTTT
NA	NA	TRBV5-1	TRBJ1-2	CASSLGGELYGYTF	TGCGCCAGCAGCTTGGGGGGGGAACTCTATGGCTACACCTTC
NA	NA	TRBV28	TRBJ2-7	CASSLIQPSGPEQYF	TGTGCCAGCAGTTTAATCCAGCCTAGTGGTCCCGAGCAGTACTTC
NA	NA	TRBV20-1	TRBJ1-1	CSAIGRANTEAFF	TGCAGTGCTATAGGACGGGCGAACACTGAAGCTTTCTTT
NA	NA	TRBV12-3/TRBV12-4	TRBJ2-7	CASSEEAGGFYEQYF	TGTGCCAGCAGTGAAGAGGCAGGGGGGTTCTACGAGCAGTACTTC
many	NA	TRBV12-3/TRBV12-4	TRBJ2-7	CASSFGVGGIQGEQYF	TGTGCCAGCAGTTTTGGAGTTGGGGGGATTCAGGGCGAGCAGTACTTC
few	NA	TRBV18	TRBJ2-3	CASSRAGSDTQYF	TGTGCCAGCTCACGCGCGGGGTCAGATACGCAGTATTTT